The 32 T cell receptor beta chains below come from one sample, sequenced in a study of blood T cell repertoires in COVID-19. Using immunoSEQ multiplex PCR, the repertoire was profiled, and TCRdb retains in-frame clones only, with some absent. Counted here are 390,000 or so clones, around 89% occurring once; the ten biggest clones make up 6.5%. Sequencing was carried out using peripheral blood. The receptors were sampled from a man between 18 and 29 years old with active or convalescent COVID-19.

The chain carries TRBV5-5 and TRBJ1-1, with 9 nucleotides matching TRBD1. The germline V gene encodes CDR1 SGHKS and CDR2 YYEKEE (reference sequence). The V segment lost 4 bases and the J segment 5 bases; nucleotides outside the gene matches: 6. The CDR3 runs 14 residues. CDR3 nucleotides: TGTGCCAGCAGCCAAGGGACAGGGTGGACTGAAGCTTTCTTT. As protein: CASSQGTGWTEAFF.

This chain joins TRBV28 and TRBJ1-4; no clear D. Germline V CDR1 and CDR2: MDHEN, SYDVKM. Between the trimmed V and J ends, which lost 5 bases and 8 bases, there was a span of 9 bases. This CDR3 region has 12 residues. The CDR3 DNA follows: TGTGCCAGCAGTCTAAGATTGGAAAAACTGTTTTTT. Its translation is CASSLRLEKLFF.

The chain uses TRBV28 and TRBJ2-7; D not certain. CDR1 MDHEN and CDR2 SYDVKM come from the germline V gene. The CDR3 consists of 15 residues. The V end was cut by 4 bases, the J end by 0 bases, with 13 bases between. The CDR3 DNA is TGTGCCAGCAGTTCCGACGGATACTACTCCTACGAGCAGTACTTC. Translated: CASSSDGYYSYEQYF.

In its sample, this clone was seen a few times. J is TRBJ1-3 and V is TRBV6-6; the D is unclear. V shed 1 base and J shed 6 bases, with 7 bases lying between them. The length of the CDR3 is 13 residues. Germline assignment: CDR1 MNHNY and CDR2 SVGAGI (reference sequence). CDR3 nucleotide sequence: TGTGCCAGCAGTTACTATAGTTCAAACACCATATATTTT. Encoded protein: CASSYYSSNTIYF.

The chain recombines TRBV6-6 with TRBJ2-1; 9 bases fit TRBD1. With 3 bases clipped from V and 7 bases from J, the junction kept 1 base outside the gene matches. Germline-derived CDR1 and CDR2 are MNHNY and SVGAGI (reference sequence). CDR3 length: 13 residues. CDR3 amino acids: CASSYDRGNEQFF. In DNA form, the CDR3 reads TGTGCCAGCAGTTATGACAGGGGGAATGAGCAGTTCTTC.

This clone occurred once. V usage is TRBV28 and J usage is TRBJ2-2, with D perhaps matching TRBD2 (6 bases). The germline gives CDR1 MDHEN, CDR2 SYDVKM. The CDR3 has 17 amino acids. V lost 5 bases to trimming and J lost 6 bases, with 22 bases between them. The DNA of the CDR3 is TGTGCCAGCAGTCACCTCCCCGGGACTCGGGCCGCCGGGGAGCTGTTTTTT. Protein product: CASSHLPGTRAAGELFF.

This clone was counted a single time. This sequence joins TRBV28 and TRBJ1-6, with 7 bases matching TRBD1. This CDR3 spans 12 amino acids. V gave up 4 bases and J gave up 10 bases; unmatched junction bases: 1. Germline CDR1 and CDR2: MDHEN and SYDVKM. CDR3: CASSSQGSPLHF. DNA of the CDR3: TGTGCCAGCAGTTCACAGGGGTCACCCCTCCACTTT.

Here the CDR3 DNA reads TGTGCCAGCAGTTTAGGGGGCGGGTTTGAAAAACTGTTTTTT. Translated, it gives CASSLGGGFEKLFF. V gene TRBV28 combines with J gene TRBJ1-4; D possibly corresponds to TRBD1 (6 bases). Per the germline V gene, CDR1 is MDHEN and CDR2 is SYDVKM. The CDR3 consists of 14 residues. With 2 bases removed from V and 7 bases from J, the gap between germline ends came to 11 bases. The whole variable domain, remainder taken from reference TRBV28 and TRBJ1-4, is DVKVTQSSRYLVKRTGEKVFLECVQDMDHENMFWYRQDPGLGLRLIYFSYDVKMKEKGDIPEGYSVSREKKERFSLILESASTNQTSMYLCASSLGGGFEKLFFGSGTQLSVL.

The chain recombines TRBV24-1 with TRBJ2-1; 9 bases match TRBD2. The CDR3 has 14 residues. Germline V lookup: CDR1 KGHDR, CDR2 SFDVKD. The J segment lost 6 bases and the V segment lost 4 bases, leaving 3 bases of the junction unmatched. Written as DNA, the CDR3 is TGTGCCACCAGTGACCCACTAGCGGGCAATGAGCAGTTCTTC. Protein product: CATSDPLAGNEQFF.

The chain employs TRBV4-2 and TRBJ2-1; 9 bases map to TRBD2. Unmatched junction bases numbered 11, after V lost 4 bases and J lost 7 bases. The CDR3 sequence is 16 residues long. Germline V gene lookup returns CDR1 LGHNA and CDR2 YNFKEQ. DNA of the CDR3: TGTGCCAGCAGCCCCTCCCCGACTAGCGGTAATAATGAGCAGTTCTTC. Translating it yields CASSPSPTSGNNEQFF.

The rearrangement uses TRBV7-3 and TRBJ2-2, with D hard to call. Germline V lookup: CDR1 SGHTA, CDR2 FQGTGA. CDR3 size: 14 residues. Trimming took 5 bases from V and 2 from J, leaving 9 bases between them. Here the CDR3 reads CASSIERNTGELFF. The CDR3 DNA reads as TGTGCCAGCAGCATCGAGCGTAACACCGGGGAGCTGTTTTTT. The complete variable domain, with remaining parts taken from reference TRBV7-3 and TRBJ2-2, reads GAGVSQTPSNKVTEKGKYVELRCDPISGHTALYWYRQSLGQGPEFLIYFQGTGAADDSGLPNDRFFAVRPEGSVSTLKIQRTERGDSAVYLCASSIERNTGELFFGEGSRLTVL.

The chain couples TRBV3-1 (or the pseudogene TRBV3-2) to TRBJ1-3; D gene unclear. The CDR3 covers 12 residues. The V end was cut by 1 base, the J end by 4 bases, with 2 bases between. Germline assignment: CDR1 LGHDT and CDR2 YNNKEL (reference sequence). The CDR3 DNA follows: TGTGCCAGCAGCCAAGCGGGAAACACCATATATTTT. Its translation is CASSQAGNTIYF.

DNA of the CDR3: TGTGCCAGCAGCGGCAGGGGAAAAGGGAATGAAAAACTGTTTTTT. It yields the protein CASSGRGKGNEKLFF. The rearrangement links TRBV7-9 to TRBJ1-4; D might be TRBD1 (6 bases). The germline gives CDR1 SEHNR, CDR2 FQNEAQ (reference sequence). The length of the CDR3 is 15 residues. V was pared by 5 bases and J by 5 bases, with 15 bases between.

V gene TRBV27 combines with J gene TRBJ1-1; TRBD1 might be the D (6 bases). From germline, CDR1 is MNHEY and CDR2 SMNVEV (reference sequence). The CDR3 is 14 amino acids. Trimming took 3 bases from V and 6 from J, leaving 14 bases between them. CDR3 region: CASSLGRGFSEAFF. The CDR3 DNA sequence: TGTGCCAGCAGTTTGGGCAGGGGCTTTTCTGAAGCTTTCTTT.

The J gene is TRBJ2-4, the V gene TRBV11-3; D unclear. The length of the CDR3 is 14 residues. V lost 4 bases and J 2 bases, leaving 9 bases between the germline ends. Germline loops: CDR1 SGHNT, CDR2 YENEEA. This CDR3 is CASSSGNTKNIQYF. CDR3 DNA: TGTGCCAGCAGCTCCGGTAATACCAAAAACATTCAGTACTTC. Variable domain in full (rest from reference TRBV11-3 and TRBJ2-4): EAGVVQSPRYKIIEKKQPVAFWCNPISGHNTLYWYLQNLGQGPELLIRYENEEAVDDSQLPKDRFSAERLKGVDSTLKIQPAELGDSAVYLCASSSGNTKNIQYFGAGTRLSVL.

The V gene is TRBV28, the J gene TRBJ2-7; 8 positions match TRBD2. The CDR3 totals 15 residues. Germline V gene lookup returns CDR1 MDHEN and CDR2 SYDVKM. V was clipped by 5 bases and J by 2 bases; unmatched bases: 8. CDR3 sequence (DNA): TGTGCCAGCAGTATCGGGAGGGCCACCGCCTACGAGCAGTACTTC. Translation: CASSIGRATAYEQYF.

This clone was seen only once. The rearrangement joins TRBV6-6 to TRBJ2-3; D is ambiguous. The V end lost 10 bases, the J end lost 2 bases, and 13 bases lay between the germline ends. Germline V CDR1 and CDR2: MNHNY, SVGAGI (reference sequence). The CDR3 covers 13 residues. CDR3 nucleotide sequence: TGTGCCACCATAGTGTTCAACACAGATACGCAGTATTTT. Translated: CATIVFNTDTQYF.

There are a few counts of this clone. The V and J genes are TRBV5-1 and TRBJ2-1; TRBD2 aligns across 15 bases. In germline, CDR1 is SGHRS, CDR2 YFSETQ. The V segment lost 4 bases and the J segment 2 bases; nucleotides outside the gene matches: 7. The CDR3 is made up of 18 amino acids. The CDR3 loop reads CASSLRTSGGATYNEQFF. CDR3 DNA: TGCGCCAGCAGCCTAAGGACTAGCGGGGGGGCAACCTACAATGAGCAGTTCTTC.

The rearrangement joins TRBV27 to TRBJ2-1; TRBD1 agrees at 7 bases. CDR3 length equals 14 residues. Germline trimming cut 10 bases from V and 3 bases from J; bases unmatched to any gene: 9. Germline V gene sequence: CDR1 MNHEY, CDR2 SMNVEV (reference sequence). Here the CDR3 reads CATRTGGDYNEQFF. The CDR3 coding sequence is TGTGCCACCAGGACAGGAGGAGACTACAATGAGCAGTTCTTC.

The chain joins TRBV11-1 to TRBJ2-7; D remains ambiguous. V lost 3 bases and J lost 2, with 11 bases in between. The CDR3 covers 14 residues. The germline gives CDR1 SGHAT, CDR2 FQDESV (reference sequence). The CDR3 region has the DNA TGTGCCAGCAGCTTGGGCTCGGCACCCTACGAGCAGTACTTC. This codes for CASSLGSAPYEQYF.

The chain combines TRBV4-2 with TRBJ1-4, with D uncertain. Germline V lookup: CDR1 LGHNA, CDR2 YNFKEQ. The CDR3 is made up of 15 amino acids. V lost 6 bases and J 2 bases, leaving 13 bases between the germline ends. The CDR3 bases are TGTGCCAGCAGAAAAACCAGGTCGACTAATGAAAAACTGTTTTTT. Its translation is CASRKTRSTNEKLFF.

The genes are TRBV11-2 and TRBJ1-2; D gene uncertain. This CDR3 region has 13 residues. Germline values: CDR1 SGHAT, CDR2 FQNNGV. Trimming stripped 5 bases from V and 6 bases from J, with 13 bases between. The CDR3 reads CASSGGRRDGYTF. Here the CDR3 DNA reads TGTGCCAGCAGCGGAGGCCGACGGGATGGCTACACCTTC.

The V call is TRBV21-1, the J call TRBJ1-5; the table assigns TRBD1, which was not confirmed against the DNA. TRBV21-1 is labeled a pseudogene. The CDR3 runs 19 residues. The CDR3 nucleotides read TGTGCCAGCAGCAAAACCCCCCTCCACAGTCTTTATAGCAATCAGCCCCAGCATTTT. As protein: CASSKTPLHSLYSNQPQHF.

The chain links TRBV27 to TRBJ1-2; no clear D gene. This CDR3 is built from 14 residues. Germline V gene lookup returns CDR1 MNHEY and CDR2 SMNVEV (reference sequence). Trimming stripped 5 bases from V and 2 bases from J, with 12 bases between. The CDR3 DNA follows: TGTGCCAGCAGTCGAACGAACAGCAACTATGGCTACACCTTC. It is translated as CASSRTNSNYGYTF.

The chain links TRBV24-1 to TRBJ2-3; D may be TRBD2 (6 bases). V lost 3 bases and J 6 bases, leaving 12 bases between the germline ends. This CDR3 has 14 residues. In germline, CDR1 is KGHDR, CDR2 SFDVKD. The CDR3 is CATSDHGGSDTQYF. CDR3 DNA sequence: TGTGCCACCAGTGATCACGGGGGTTCGGATACGCAGTATTTT.

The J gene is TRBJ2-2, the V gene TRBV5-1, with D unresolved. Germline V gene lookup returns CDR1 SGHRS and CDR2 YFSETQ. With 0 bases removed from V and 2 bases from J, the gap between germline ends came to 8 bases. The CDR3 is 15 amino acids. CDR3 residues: CASSLVVVNTGELFF. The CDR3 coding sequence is TGCGCCAGCAGCTTGGTAGTTGTAAACACCGGGGAGCTGTTTTTT.

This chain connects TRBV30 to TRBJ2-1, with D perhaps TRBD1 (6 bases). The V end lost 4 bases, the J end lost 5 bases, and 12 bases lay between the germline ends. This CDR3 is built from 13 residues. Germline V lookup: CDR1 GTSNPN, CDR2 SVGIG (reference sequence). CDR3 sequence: CAWNRGGDNEQFF. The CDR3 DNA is TGTGCCTGGAACAGAGGGGGTGACAATGAGCAGTTCTTC.

The CDR3 loop reads CASSVAGGLTYEQYF. The CDR3 region has the DNA TGTGCCAGCAGCGTAGCGGGAGGTCTCACCTACGAGCAGTACTTC. The chain uses TRBV9 and TRBJ2-7; 7 nucleotides line up with TRBD2. The V and J ends lost 0 bases and 2 bases, in that order; junction bases with no gene match: 5. This CDR3 is 15 amino acids long. The germline gives CDR1 SGDLS, CDR2 YYNGEE. Variable domain in full (rest from reference TRBV9 and TRBJ2-7): DSGVTQTPKHLITATGQRVTLRCSPRSGDLSVYWYQQSLDQGLQFLIQYYNGEERAKGNILERFSAQQFPDLHSELNLSSLELGDSALYFCASSVAGGLTYEQYFGPGTRLTVT.

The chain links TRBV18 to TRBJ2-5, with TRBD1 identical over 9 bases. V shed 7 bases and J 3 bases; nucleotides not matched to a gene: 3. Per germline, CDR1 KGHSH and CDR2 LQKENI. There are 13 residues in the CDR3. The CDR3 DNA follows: TGTGCCAGCTTCGGACAGGGGAAAGAGACCCAGTACTTC. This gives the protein CASFGQGKETQYF.

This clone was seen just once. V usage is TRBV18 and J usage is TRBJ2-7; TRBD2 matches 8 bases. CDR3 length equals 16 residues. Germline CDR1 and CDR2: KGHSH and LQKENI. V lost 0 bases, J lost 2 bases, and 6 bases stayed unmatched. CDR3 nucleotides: TGTGCCAGCTCACCACCCGGGGGGGGGCCGACCTACGAGCAGTACTTC. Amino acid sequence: CASSPPGGGPTYEQYF. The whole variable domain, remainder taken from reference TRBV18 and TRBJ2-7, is NAGVMQNPRHLVRRRGQEARLRCSPMKGHSHVYWYRQLPEEGLKFMVYLQKENIIDESGMPKERFSAEFPKEGPSILRIQQVVRGDSAAYFCASSPPGGGPTYEQYFGPGTRLTVT.

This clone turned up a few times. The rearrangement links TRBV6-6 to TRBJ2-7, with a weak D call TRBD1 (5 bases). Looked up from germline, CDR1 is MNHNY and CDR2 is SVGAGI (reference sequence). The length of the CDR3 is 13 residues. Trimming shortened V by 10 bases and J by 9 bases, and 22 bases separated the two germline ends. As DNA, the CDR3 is TGTGCCACTTCCCCCCCGCAGGGTGAGTTGCAGTACTTC. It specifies CATSPPQGELQYF.

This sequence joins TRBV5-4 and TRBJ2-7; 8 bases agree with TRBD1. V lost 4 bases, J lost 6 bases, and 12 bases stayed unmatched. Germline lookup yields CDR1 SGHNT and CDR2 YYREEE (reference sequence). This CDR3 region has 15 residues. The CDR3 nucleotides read TGTGCCAGCAGCCCCATGGCACAGGGGGTGATCGAGCAGTACTTC. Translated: CASSPMAQGVIEQYF.